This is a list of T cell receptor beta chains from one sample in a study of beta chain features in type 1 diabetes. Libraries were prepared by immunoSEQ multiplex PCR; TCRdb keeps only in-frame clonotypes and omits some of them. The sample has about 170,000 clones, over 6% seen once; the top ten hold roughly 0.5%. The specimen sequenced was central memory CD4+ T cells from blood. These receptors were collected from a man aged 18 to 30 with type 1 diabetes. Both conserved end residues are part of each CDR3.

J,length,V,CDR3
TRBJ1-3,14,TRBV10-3,CAISVESSGNTIYF
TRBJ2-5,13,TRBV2,CASSAGVRETQYF
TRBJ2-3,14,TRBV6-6,CASSHDLGTDTQYF
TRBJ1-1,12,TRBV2,CASSVRNTEAFF
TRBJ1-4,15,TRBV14,CASSLDRDRSEKLFF
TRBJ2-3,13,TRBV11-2,CASSSELIDTQYF
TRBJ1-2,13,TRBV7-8,CASKGSMGGGYTF
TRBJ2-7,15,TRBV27,CASREGGRGRFEQYF
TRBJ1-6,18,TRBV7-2,CASSYDGPGQGARSPLHF
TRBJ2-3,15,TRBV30,CAWSRGLAGADTQYF
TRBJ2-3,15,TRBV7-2,CASSPWRGDTDTQYF
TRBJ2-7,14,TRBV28,CASSSGGFPKEQYF
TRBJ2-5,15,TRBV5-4,CASSLSRRSGETQYF
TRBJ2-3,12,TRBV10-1,CASSESDRMQYF
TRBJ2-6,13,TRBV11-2,CASTSSGANVLTF
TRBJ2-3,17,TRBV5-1,CASSSGLAGGHTDTQYF
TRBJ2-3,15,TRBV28,CASISRGWDTDTQYF
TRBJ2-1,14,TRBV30,CAWISAGGYNEQFF
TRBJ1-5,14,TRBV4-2,CASSQAGSGQPQHF
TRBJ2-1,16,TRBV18,CASADPTGPYYNEQFF
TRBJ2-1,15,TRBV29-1,CSVSRLLGTGHEQFF
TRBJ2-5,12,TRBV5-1,CASSLNQETQYF
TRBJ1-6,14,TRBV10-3,CAINQQGADSPLHF
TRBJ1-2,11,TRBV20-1,CSAGGDYGYTF
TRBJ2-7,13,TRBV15,CATSRETAYEQYF
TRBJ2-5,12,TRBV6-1,CASRENGETQYF